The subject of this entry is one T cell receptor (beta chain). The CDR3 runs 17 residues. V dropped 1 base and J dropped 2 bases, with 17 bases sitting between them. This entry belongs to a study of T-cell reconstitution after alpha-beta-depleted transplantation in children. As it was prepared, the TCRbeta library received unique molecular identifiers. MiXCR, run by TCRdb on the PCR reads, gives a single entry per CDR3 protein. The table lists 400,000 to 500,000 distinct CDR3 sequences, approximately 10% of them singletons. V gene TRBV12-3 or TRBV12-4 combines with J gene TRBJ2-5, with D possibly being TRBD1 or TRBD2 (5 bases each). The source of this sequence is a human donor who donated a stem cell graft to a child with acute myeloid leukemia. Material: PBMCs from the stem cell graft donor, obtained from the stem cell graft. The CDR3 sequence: CASSLVFWGTKQETQYF. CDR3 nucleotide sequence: TGTGCCAGCAGTTTAGTGTTTTGGGGGACGAAGCAAGAGACCCAGTACTTC.